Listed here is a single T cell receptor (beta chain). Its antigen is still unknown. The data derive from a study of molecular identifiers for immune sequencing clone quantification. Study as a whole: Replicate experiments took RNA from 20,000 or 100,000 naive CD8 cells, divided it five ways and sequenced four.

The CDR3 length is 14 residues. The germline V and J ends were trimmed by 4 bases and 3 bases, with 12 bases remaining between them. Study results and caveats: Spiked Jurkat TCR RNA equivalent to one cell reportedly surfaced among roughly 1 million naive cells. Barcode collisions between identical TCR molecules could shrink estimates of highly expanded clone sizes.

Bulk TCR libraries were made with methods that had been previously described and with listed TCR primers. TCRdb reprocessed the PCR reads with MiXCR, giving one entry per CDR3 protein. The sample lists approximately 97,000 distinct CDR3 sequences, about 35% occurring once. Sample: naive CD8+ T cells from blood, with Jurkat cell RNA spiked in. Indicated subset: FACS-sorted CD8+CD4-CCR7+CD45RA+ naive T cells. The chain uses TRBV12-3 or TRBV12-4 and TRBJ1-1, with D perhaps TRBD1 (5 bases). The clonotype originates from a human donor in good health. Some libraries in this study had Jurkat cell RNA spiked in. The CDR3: CASSSRGRYTEAFF. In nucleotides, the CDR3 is TGTGCCAGCAGTTCCCGGGGGAGGTACACTGAAGCTTTCTTT.